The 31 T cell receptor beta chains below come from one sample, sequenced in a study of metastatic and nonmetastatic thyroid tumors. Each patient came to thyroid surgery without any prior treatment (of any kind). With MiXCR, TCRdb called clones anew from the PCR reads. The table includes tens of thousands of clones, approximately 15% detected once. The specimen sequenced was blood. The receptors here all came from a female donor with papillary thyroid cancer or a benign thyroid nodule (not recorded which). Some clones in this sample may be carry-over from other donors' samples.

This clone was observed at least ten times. CDR3 coding DNA: TGTGCCACCAGCACCCGGGACACTAATGGCTACACCTTC. Residues: CATSTRDTNGYTF. The rearrangement uses TRBV15 and TRBJ1-2, with a weak D call TRBD1 (6 bases). Germline V lookup: CDR1 LNHNV, CDR2 YYDKDF (reference sequence). The CDR3 sequence is 13 residues long. Trimming took off 4 bases at V and 6 bases at J, with 12 bases between the two ends.

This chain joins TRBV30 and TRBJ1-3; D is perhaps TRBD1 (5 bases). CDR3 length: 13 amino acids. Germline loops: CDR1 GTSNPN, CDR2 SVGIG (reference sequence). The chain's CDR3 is CALGTNRGNTIYF. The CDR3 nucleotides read TGTGCTTTGGGCACTAACAGGGGAAACACCATATATTTT.

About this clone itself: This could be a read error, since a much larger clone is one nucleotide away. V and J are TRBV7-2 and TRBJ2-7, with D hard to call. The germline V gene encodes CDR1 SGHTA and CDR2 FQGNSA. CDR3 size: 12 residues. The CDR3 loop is CAGSFQVFEQYF. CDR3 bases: TGTGCCGGCAGCTTTCAGGTGTTCGAGCAGTACTTC.

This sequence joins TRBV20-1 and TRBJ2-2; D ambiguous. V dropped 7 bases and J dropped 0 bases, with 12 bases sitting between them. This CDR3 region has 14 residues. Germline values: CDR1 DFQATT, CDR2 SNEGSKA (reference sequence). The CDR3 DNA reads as TGCAGTGTCCCCGCTAGAGCGAACACCGGGGAGCTGTTTTTT. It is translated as CSVPARANTGELFF.

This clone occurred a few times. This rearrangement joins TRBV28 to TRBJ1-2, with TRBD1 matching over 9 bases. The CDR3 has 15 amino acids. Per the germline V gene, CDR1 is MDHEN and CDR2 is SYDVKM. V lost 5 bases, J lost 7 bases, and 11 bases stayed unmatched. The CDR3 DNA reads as TGTGCCAGCAGTGATACCGGGACAGGGTCCTCTGGCTACACCTTC. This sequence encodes CASSDTGTGSSGYTF.

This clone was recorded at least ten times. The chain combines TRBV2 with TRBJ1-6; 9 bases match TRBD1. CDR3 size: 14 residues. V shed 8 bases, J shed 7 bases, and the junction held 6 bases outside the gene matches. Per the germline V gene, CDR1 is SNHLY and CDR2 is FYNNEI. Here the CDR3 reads CASGDREDNSPLHF. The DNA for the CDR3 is TGTGCCAGCGGGGACAGGGAGGACAATTCACCCCTCCACTTT.

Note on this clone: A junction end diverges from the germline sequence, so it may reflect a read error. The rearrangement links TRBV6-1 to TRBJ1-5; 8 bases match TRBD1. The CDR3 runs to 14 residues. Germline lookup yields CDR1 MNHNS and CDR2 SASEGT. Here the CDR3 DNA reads TGTGCCAGCAGACTCAGGACAGGGCTTCAGCCCCATCATTTT. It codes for CASRLRTGLQPHHF.

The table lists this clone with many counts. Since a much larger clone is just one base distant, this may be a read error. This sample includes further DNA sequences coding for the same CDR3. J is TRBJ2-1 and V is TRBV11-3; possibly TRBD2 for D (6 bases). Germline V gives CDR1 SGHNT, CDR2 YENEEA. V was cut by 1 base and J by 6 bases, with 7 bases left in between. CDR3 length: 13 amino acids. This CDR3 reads CASSLAGANEQFF. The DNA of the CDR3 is TGTGCCAGCAGCTTAGCGGGAGCCAATGAGCAGTTCTTC.

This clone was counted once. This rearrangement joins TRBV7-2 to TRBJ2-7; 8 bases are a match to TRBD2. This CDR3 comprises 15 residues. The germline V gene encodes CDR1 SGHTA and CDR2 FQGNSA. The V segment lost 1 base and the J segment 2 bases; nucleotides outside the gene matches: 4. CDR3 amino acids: CASSLVAGGTYEQYF. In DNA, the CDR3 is TGTGCCAGCAGCTTAGTCGCGGGGGGAACCTACGAGCAGTACTTC.

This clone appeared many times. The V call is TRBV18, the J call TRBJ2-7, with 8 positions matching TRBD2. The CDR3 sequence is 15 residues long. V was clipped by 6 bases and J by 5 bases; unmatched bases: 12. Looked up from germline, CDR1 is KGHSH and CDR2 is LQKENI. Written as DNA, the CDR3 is TGTGCCAGCTCCCCTGGACTAGCTTCTATCCACGAGCAGTACTTC. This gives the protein CASSPGLASIHEQYF.

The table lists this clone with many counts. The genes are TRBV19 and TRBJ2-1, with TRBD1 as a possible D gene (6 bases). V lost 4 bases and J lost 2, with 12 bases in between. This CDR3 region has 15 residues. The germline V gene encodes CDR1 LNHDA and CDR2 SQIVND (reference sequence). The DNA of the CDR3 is TGTGCCAGTAGTAGCTACGGACAGCCCTACAATGAGCAGTTCTTC. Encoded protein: CASSSYGQPYNEQFF.

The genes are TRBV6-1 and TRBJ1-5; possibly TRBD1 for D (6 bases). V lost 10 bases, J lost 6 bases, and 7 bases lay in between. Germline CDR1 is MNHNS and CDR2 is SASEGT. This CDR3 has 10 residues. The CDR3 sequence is CATGVQPQHF. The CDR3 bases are TGTGCCACAGGGGTTCAGCCCCAGCATTTT.

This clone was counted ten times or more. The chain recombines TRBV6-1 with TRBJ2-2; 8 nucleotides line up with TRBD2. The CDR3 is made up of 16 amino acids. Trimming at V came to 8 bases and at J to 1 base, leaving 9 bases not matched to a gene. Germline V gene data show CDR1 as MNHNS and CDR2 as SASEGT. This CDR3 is CASPDGLAGNTGELFF. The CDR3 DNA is TGTGCCAGCCCGGATGGCCTAGCGGGGAACACCGGGGAGCTGTTTTTT.

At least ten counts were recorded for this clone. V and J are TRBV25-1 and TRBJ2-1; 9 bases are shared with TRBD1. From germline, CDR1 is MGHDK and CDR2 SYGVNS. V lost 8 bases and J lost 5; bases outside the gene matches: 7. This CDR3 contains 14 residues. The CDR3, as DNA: TGTGCCAGCGCCCCGGGACAGGGTGACAATGAGCAGTTCTTC. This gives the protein CASAPGQGDNEQFF. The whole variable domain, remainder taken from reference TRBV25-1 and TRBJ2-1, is EADIYQTPRYLVIGTGKKITLECSQTMGHDKMYWYQQDPGMELHLIHYSYGVNSTEKGDLSSESTVSRIRTEHFPLTLESARPSHTSQYLCASAPGQGDNEQFFGPGTRLTVL.

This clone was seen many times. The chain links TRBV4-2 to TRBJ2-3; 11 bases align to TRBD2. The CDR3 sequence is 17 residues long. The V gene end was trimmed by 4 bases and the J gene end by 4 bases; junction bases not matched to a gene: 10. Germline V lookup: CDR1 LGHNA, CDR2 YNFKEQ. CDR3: CASSRLPLAGAADTQYF. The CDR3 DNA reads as TGTGCCAGCAGCCGACTACCACTAGCGGGAGCCGCAGATACGCAGTATTTT.

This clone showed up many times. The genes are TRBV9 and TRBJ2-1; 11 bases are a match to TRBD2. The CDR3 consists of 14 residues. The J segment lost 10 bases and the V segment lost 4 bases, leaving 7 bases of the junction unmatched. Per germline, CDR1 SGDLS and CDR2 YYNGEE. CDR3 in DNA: TGTGCCAGCAGCCTGACTAGCGGGATCTTGGAGCAGTTCTTC. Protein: CASSLTSGILEQFF.

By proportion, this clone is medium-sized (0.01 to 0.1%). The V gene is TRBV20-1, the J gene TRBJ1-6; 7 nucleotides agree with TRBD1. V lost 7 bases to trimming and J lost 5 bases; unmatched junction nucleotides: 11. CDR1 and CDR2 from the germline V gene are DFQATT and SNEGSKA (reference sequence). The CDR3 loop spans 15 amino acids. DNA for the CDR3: TGCAGTGTTCGGACAGGCCCTATCGATAATTCACCCCTCCACTTT. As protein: CSVRTGPIDNSPLHF.

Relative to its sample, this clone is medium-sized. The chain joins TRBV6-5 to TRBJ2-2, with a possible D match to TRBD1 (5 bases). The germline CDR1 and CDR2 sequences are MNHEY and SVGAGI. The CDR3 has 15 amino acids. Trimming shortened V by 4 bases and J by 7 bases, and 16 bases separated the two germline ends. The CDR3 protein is CASSFSQELVGELFF. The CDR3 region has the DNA TGTGCCAGCAGTTTCTCACAGGAGTTGGTCGGGGAGCTGTTTTTT.

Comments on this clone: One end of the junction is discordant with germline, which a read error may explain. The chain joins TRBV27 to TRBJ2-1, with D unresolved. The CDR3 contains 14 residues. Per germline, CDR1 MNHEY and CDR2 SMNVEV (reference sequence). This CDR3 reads CASSGSPSYNDQFF. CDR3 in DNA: TGTGCCAGCAGCGGTAGCCCCTCCTACAATGATCAGTTCTTC.

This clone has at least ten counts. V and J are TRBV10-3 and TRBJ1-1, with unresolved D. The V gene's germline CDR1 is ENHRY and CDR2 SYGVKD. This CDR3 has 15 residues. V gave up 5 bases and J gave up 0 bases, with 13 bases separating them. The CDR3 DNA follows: TGTGCCATCAGTCCGGAGTTGCCCATGAACACTGAAGCTTTCTTT. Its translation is CAISPELPMNTEAFF.

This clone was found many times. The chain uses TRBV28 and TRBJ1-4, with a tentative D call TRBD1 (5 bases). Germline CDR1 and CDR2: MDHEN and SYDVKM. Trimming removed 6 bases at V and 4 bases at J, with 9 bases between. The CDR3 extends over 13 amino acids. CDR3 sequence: CASRGDGNEKLFF. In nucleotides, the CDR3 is TGTGCCAGCAGGGGGGACGGTAATGAAAAACTGTTTTTT. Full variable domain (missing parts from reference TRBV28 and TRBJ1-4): DVKVTQSSRYLVKRTGEKVFLECVQDMDHENMFWYRQDPGLGLRLIYFSYDVKMKEKGDIPEGYSVSREKKERFSLILESASTNQTSMYLCASRGDGNEKLFFGSGTQLSVL.

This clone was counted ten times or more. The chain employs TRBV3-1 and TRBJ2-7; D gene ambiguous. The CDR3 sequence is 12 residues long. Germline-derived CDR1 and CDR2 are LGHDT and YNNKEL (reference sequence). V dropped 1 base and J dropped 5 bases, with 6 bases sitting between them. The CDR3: CASSQVRNEQYF. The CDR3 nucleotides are TGTGCCAGCAGCCAAGTCCGGAACGAGCAGTACTTC.

Written as DNA, the CDR3 is TGTGCCAGCAGGGCTTTAGCGGTAGGGAGCTACGAGCAGTACTTC. It codes for CASRALAVGSYEQYF. V and J are TRBV27 and TRBJ2-7; tentative D call: TRBD2 (6 bases). Germline V gene sequence: CDR1 MNHEY, CDR2 SMNVEV (reference sequence). V shed 6 bases and J shed 3 bases, with 18 bases lying between them. The CDR3 is 15 amino acids.

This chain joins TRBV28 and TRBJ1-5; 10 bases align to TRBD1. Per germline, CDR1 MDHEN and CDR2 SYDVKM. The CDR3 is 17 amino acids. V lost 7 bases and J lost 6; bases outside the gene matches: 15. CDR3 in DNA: TGTGCCAGCACCCGAACCGACAGGGGGCGCATCCGTCAGCCCCAGCATTTT. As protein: CASTRTDRGRIRQPQHF. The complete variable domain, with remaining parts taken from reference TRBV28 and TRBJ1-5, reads DVKVTQSSRYLVKRTGEKVFLECVQDMDHENMFWYRQDPGLGLRLIYFSYDVKMKEKGDIPEGYSVSREKKERFSLILESASTNQTSMYLCASTRTDRGRIRQPQHFGDGTRLSIL.

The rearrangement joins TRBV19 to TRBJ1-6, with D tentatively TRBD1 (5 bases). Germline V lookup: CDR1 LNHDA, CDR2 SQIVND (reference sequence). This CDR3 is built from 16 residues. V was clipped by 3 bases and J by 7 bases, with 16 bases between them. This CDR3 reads CASSIRLRGDNSPLHF. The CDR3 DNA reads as TGTGCCAGTAGTATCAGGCTACGGGGCGACAATTCACCCCTCCACTTT.

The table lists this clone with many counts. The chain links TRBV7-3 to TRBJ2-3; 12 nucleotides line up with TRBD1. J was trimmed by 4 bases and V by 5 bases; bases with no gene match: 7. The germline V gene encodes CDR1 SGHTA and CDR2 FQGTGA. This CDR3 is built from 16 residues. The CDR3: CASSPGDRGRSDTQYF. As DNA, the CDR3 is TGTGCCAGCAGCCCCGGGGACAGGGGGCGATCAGATACGCAGTATTTT.

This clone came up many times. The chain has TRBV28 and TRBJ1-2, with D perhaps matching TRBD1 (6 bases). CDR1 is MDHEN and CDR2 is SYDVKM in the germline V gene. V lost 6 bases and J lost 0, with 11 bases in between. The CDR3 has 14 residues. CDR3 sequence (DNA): TGTGCCAGCAGCCCCCCAGGGGCTAACTATGGCTACACCTTC. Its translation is CASSPPGANYGYTF.

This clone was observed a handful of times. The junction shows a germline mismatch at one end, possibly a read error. Written as DNA, the CDR3 is TGTGCCAGTAGCTCCGGGACAGTTAACTACCAGCAGTACTTC. It encodes CASSSGTVNYQQYF. The J gene is TRBJ2-7, the V gene TRBV19; 7 bases match TRBD1. Germline CDR1 and CDR2: LNHDA and SQIVND (reference sequence). The CDR3 loop spans 14 amino acids. The full variable domain, with the rest looked up from reference TRBV19 and TRBJ2-7, is DGGITQSPKYLFRKEGQNVTLSCEQNLNHDAMYWYRQDPGQGLRLIYYSQIVNDFQKGDIAEGYSVSREKKESFPLTVTSAQKNPTAFYLCASSSGTVNYQQYFGPGTRLTVT.

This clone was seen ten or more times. This CDR3 is CASSSQGGTDTQYF. CDR3 bases: TGTGCCAGCAGCTCCCAGGGAGGGACAGATACGCAGTATTTT. This sequence joins TRBV7-3 and TRBJ2-3, with 7 bases matching TRBD2. With 4 bases clipped from V and 3 bases from J, the junction kept 4 bases outside the gene matches. The germline CDR1 and CDR2 sequences are SGHTA and FQGTGA. The CDR3 length is 14 residues.

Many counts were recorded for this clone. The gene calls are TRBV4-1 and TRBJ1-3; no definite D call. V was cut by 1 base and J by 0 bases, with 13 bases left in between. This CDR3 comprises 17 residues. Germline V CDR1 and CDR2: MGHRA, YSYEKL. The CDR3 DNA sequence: TGCGCCAGCAGCCAAGTTGAAGCTAGAGCCTCTGGAAACACCATATATTTT. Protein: CASSQVEARASGNTIYF.

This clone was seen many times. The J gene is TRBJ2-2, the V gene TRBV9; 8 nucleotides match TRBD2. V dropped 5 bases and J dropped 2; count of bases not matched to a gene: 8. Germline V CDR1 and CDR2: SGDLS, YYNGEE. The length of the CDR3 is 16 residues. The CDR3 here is CASSLGLARNTGELFF. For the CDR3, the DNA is TGTGCCAGCAGTCTCGGACTAGCTCGTAACACCGGGGAGCTGTTTTTT.